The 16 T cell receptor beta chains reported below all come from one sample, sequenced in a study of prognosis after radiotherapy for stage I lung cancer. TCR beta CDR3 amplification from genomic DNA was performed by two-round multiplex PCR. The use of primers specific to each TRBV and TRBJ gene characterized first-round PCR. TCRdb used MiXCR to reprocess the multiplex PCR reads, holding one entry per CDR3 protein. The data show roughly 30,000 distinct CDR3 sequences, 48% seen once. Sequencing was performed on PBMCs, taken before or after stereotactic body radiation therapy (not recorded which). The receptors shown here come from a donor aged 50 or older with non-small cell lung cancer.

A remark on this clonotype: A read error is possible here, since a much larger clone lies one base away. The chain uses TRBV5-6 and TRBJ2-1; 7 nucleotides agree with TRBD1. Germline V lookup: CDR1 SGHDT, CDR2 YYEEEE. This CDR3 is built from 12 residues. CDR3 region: CANSLLTGVRFF. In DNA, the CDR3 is TGTGCCAACAGCCTACTTACAGGGGTGAGGTTCTTC.

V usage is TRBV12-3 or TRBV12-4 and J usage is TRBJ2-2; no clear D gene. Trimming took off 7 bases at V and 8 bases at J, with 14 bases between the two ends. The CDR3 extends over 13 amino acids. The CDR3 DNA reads TGTGCCAGCACCCTCCTCGGCGCGGGGGAGCTGTTTTTT. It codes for CASTLLGAGELFF.

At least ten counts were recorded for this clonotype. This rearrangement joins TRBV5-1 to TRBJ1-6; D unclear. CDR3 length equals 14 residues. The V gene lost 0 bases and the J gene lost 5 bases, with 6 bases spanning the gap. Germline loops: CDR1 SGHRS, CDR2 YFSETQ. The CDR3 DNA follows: TGCGCCAGCAGCTTGGACGGAGATAATTCACCCCTCCACTTT. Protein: CASSLDGDNSPLHF. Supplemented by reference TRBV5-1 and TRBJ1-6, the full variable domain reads KAGVTQTPRYLIKTRGQQVTLSCSPISGHRSVSWYQQTPGQGLQFLFEYFSETQRNKGNFPGRFSGRQFSNSRSEMNVSTLELGDSALYLCASSLDGDNSPLHFGNGTRLTVT.

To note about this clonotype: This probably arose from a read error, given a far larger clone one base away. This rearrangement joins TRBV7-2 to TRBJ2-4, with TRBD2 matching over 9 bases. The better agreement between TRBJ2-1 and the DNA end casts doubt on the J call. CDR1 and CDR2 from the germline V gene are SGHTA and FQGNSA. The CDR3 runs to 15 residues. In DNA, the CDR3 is TGTGCCAGCAGCTTAGTGCGGGGGGGCCGGGATGAGCAGTTCTTC. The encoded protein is CASSLVRGGRDEQFF.

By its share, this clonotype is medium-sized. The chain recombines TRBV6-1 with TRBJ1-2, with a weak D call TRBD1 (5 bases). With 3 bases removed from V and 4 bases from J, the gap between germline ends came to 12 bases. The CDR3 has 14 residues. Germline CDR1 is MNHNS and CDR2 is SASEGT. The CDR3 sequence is CASSDGAAPYGYTF. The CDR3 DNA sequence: TGTGCCAGCAGTGACGGGGCAGCCCCCTATGGCTACACCTTC.

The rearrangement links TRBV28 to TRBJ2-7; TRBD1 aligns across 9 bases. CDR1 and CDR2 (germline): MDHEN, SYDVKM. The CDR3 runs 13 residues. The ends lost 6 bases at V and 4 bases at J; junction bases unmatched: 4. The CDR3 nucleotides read TGTGCCAGCAGCTCGACAGGGGGGTACGAGCAGTACTTC. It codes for CASSSTGGYEQYF.

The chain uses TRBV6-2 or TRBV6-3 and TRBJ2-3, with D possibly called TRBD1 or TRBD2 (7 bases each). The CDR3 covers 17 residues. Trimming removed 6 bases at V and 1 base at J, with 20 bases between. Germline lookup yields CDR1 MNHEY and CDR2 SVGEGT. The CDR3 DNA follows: TGTGCCAGCAGCACCTCCCGACAGGGAGGGGGCACAGATACGCAGTATTTT. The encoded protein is CASSTSRQGGGTDTQYF.

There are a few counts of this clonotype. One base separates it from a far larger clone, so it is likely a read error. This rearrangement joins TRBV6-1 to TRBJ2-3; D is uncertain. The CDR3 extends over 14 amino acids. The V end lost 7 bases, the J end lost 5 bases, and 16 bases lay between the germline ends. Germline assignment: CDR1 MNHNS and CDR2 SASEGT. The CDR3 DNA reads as TGTGCCAGCACCTCAAGGGTCGGTGTAGATACGCAGTATTTT. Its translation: CASTSRVGVDTQYF.

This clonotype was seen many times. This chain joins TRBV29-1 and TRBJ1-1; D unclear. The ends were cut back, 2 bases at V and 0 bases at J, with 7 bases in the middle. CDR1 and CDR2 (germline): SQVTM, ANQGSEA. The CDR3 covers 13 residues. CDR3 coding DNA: TGCAGCGTTGAAAAGGGTTTGAACACTGAAGCTTTCTTT. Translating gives CSVEKGLNTEAFF.

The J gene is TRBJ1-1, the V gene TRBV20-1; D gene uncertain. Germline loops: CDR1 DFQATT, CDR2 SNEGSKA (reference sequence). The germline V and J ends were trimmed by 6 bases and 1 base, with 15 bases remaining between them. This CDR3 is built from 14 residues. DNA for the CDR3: TGCAGTGCAAAACTTCAGTGTTCGAACACTGAAGCTTTCTTT. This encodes CSAKLQCSNTEAFF.

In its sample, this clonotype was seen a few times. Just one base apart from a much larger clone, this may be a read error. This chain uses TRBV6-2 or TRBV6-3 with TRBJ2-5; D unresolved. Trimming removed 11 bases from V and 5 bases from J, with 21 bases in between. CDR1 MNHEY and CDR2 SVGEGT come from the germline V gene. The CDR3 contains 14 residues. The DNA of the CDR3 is TGTGCCGCAGGATTGGGTTGGGCGTCGGAGACCCAGTACTTC. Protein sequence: CAAGLGWASETQYF.

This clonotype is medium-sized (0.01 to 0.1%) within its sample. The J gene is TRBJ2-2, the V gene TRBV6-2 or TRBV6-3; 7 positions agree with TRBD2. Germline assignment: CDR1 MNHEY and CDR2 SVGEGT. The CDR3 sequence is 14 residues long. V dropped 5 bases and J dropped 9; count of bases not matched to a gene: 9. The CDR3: CASSRAGLKRELFF. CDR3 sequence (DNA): TGTGCCAGCAGTCGAGCGGGGCTCAAGAGGGAGCTGTTTTTT.

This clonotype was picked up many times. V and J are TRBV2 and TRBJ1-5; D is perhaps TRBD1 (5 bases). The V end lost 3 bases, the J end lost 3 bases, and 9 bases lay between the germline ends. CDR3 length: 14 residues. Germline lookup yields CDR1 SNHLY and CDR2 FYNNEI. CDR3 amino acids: CASSEGEVNQPQHF. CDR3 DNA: TGTGCCAGCAGTGAGGGGGAGGTCAATCAGCCCCAGCATTTT.

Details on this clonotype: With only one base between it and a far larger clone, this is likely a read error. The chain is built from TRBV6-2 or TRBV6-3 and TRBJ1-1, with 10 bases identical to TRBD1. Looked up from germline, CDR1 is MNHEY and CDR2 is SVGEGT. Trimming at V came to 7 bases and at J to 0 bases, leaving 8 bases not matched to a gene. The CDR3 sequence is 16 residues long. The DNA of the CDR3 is TGTGCCAGCATCTCGATGGGACAGGGGATGAACACTGAAGCTTTCTTT. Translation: CASISMGQGMNTEAFF.

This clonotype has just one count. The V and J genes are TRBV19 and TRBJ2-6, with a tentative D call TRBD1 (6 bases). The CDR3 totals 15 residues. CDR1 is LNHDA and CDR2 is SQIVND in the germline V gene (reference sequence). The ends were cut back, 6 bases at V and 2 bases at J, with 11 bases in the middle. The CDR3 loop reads CASRPGTTGANVLTF. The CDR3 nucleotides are TGTGCCAGTAGGCCGGGGACAACTGGGGCCAACGTCCTGACTTTC.

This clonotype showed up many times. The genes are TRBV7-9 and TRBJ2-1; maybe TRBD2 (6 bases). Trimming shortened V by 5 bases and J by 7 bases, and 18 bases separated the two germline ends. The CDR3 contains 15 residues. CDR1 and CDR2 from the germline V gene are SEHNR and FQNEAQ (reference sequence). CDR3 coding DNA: TGTGCCAGCAGCCCCACTGGAGGGGCCCTAAATGAGCAGTTCTTC. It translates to CASSPTGGALNEQFF. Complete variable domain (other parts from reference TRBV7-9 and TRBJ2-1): DTGVSQNPRHKITKRGQNVTFRCDPISEHNRLYWYRQTLGQGPEFLTYFQNEAQLEKSRLLSDRFSAERPKGSFSTLEIQRTEQGDSAMYLCASSPTGGALNEQFFGPGTRLTVL.